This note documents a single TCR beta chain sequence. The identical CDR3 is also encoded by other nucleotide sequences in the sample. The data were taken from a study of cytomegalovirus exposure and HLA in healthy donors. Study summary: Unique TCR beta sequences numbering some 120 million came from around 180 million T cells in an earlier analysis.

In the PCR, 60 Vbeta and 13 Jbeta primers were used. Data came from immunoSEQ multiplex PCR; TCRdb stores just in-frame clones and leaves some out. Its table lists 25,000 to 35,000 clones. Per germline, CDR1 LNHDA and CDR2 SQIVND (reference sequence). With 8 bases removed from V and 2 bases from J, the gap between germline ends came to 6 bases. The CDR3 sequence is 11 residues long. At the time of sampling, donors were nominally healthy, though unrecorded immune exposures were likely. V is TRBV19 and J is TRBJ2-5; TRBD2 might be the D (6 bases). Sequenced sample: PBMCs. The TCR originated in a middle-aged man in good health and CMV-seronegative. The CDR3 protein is CASRGQETQYF. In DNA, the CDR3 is TGTGCCAGTCGGGGGCAAGAGACCCAGTACTTC.